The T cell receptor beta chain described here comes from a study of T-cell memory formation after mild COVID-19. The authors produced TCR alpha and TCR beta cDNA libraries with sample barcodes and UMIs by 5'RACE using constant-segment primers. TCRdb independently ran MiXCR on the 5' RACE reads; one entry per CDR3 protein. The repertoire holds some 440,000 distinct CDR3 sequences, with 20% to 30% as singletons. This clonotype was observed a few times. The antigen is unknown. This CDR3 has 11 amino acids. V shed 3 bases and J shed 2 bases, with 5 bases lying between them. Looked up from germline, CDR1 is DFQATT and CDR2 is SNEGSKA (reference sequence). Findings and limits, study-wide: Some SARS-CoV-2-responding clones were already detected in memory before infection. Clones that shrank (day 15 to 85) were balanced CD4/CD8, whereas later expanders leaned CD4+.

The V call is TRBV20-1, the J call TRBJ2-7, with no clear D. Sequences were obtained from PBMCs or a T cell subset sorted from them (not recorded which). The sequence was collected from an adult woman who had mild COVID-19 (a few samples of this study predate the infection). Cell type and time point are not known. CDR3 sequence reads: CSASPTYEQYF. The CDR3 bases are TGCAGTGCTAGTCCGACCTACGAGCAGTACTTC.